Here is one T cell receptor (beta chain) with its context. This clone was recorded a few times. Its recognized antigen is unknown. No qualities accompany the bases; no much larger clone lies one base away. This record belongs to a study of memory B cells and T cells in multiple sclerosis (dated by TCRdb to the late 2010s). The study in broad terms: The study compared the TCR beta repertoires of autoproliferating peripheral T cells with those of brain lesion-infiltrating T cells in multiple sclerosis patients. A couple of multiple sclerosis patients were included in the TCR sequencing because brain lesions obtained at autopsy or brain-infiltrating cells obtained from biopsy were available for them. Overall study outcomes, separate from this receptor: Because clone-set sizes varied across compartments, the counts of shared clonotypes were affected, making normalization necessary.

The immunoSEQ Platform was used to amplify TCRbeta CDR3 regions from extracted genomic DNA. The immunoSEQ assay used multiplex PCR together with high-throughput sequencing and a bioinformatics pipeline from the vendor. The authors processed their data as follows. Non-productive sequences and CDR3s shorter than 4 amino acids were removed, and clonotype frequencies were recalculated per sample. In immunoSEQ Analyzer 2.0, shared clonotypes were identified as identical CDR3 amino acid, V gene and J gene sequences. Repertoire overlap was normalized by dividing shared clonotype counts by the product of both clone-set sizes, scaled by 1000 into arbitrary units. TCRdb holds this immuneACCESS table with in-frame rearrangements only. Some clones are missing; in checked studies, unresolved V genes explain under half, and the rest has no known cause. Clone size and V and J calls were adopted from that table, with D and trimming inferred from the DNA. The sample yields some 49,000 clones; 82% were counted once. The ten largest clones represent approximately 1.2% of the sample.

Autoproliferating (CFSEdim) and non-proliferating (CFSEhi) T cell fractions were sequenced separately after stimulus-free culture of CFSE-labeled PBMCs. A total of roughly 5x10^7 CFSE-labeled PBMCs were cultured for 7 days without stimulus, and replicate wells were then pooled. Labeling of PBMCs used 0.5 to 0.65 uM CFSE, and the cells were then grown in serum-free AIM-V medium with no exogenous stimuli added. PBMCs were isolated by Ficoll density gradient centrifugation and were cryopreserved before use. Live 7-AAD-negative cells were sorted on a FACSAria III, washed with PBS, and frozen at -80 degrees C as dry pellets. The sequenced material came from PBMCs from blood kept in culture. The sequence was collected from a human donor with multiple sclerosis.

The nucleotides read TGTGCCAGCTCACCCCGAGCAAGTGGGGCCAACGAGCAGTACTTC. It translates as CASSPRASGANEQYF. Recombination linked TRBV18 to TRBJ2-7; the D gene is possibly TRBD1, with 5 bases matching. V gives up 3 bases and J gives up 5 bases, and the segment between their germline ends measures 17 bases. Counted from cysteine to phenylalanine, this CDR3 has 15 amino acids. Left in the record is the CDR3 DNA by itself, 45 bases read in frame from the first base. The germline V gene sets CDR1 to KGHSH and CDR2 to LQKENI.